This T cell receptor beta chain was profiled in a study of OX40 agonist ivuxolimab in advanced cancers. Overall study context: Subjects had a mean age of 60 years, with a range of 23 to 79; almost 85% were male.

From germline, CDR1 is MDHEN and CDR2 SYDVKM. Trimming removed 5 bases from V and 13 bases from J, with 15 bases in between. CDR3 length equals 12 residues. Assay: immunoSEQ multiplex PCR; the TCRdb copy retains only in-frame clones and omits some. The sample yields about 80,000 clones, roughly four fifths seen once. A note on this clone: Its cognate antigen is unknown.

Whole-study findings and limits: Some of the lowest clonal expansion was seen in partial responders at 0.1-3.0 mg/kg. Among expanded peripheral T cells, antigen specificity went undetermined.

The sequencing here drew on CD4+ or CD8+ T cells sorted from blood, taken in a trial of the OX40 agonist ivuxolimab. The gene calls are TRBV28 and TRBJ2-1; the D gene is possibly TRBD2 (6 bases). This TCR was sampled from an adult with an advanced solid tumor such as melanoma, head and neck, liver or kidney cancer. This CDR3 is CASSPGLHLQFF. The CDR3 DNA reads as TGTGCCAGCAGTCCGGGACTCCATCTCCAGTTCTTC.